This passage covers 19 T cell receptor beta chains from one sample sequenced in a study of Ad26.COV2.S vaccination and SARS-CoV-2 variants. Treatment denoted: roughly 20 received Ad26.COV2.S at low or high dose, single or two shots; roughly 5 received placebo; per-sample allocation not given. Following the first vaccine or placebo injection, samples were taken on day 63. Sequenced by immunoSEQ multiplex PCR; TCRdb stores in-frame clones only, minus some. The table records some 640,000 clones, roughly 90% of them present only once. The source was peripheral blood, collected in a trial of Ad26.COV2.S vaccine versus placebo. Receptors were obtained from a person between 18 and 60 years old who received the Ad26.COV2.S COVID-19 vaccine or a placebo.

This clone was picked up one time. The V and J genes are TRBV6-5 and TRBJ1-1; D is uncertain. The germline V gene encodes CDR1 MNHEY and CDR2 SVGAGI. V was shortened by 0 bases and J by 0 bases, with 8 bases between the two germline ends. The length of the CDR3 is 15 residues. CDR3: CASSYSSRMNTEAFF. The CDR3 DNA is TGTGCCAGCAGTTACTCAAGCCGGATGAACACTGAAGCTTTCTTT.

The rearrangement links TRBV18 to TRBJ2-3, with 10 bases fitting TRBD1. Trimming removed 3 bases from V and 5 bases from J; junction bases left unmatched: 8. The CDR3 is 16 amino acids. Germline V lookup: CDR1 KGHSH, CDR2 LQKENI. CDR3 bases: TGTGCCAGCTCACCTTTTCGACAGGGGGCTCGAGATACGCAGTATTTT. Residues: CASSPFRQGARDTQYF.

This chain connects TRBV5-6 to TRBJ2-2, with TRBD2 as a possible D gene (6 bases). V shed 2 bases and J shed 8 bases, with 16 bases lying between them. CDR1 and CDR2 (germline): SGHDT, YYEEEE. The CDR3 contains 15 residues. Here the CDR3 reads CASSFGTSLRGELFF. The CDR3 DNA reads TGTGCCAGCAGCTTCGGGACTTCTCTTAGAGGGGAGCTGTTTTTT.

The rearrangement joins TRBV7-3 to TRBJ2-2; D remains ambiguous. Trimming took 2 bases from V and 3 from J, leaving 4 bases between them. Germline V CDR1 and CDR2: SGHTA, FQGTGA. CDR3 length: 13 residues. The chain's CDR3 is CASSLSYTGELFF. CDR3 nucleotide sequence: TGTGCCAGCAGCTTATCCTACACCGGGGAGCTGTTTTTT. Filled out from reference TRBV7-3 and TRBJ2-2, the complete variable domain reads GAGVSQTPSNKVTEKGKYVELRCDPISGHTALYWYRQSLGQGPEFLIYFQGTGAADDSGLPNDRFFAVRPEGSVSTLKIQRTERGDSAVYLCASSLSYTGELFFGEGSRLTVL.

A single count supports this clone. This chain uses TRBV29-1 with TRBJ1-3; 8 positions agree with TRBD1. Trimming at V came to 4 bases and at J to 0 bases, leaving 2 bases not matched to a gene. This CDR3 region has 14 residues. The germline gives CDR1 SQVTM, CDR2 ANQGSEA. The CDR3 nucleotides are TGCAGCGTTGTGACAGGGGCCTCTGGAAACACCATATATTTT. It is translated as CSVVTGASGNTIYF. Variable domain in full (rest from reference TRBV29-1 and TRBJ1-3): SAVISQKPSRDICQRGTSLTIQCQVDSQVTMMFWYRQQPGQSLTLIATANQGSEATYESGFVIDKFPISRPNLTFSTLTVSNMSPEDSSIYLCSVVTGASGNTIYFGEGSWLTVV.

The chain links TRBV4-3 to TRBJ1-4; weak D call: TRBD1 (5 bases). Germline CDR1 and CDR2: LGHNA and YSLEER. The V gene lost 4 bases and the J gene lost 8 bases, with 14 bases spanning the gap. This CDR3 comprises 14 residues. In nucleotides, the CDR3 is TGCGCCAGCAGCCGAGGAGGGGTAGGGGAAAAACTGTTTTTT. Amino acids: CASSRGGVGEKLFF.

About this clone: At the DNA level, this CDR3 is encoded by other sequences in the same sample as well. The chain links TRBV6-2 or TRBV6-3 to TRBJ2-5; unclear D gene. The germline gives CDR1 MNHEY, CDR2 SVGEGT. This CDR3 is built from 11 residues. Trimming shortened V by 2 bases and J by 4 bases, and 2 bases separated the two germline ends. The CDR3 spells CASSYGETQYF. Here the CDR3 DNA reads TGTGCCAGCAGTTACGGAGAGACCCAGTACTTC.

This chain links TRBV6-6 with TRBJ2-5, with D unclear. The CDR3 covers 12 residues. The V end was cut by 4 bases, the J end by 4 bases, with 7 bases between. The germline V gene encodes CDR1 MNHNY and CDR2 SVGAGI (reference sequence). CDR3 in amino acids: CASSSSLETQYF. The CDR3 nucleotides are TGTGCCAGCAGTTCCAGTTTAGAGACCCAGTACTTC.

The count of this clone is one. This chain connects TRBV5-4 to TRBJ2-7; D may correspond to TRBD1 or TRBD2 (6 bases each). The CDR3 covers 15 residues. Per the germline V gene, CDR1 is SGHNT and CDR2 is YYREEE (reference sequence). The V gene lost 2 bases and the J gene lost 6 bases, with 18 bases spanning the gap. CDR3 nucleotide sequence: TGTGCCAGCAGCTTAGAGGAGGGGGGAGCGGCCGAGCAGTACTTC. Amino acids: CASSLEEGGAAEQYF.

The CDR3 protein is CASRPRDTSFYGYTF. Written as DNA, the CDR3 is TGTGCCAGCAGACCTCGGGACACCTCATTTTATGGCTACACCTTC. The J gene is TRBJ1-2, the V gene TRBV3-1 (or the pseudogene TRBV3-2); D possibly corresponds to TRBD1 (6 bases). The germline gives CDR1 LGHDT, CDR2 YNNKEL (reference sequence). This CDR3 comprises 15 residues. V shed 6 bases and J shed 5 bases, with 19 bases lying between them.

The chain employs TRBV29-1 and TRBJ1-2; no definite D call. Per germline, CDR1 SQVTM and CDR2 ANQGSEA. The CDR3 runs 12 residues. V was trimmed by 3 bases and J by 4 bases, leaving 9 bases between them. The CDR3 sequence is CSVEPASYGYTF. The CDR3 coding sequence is TGCAGCGTTGAGCCAGCGAGCTATGGCTACACCTTC.

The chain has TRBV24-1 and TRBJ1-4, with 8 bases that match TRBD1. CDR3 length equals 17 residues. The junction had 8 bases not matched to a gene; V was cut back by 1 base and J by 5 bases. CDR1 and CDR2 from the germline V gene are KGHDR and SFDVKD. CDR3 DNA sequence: TGTGCCACCAGTGATTTAGCCGACAGGGGAGACAATGAAAAACTGTTTTTT. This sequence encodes CATSDLADRGDNEKLFF.

DNA of the CDR3: TGTGCCAGCAGCCAAGAAGGGGCTAGCGGGGGGACAGATACGCAGTATTTT. This codes for CASSQEGASGGTDTQYF. The chain recombines TRBV4-2 with TRBJ2-3; the match to TRBD2 covers 11 bases. This CDR3 is 17 amino acids long. Per germline, CDR1 LGHNA and CDR2 YNFKEQ. The V segment lost 0 bases and the J segment 3 bases; nucleotides outside the gene matches: 5.

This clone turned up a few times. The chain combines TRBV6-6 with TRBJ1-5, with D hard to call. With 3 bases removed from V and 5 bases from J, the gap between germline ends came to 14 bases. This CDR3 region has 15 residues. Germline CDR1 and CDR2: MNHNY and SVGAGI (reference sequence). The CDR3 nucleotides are TGTGCCAGCAGTTATCCGGGCCAACGGCATCAGCCCCAGCATTTT. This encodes CASSYPGQRHQPQHF.

The DNA of the CDR3 is TGCGCCAGCAGCCAGACCCTTGGGGCACGGACTGAAGCTTTCTTT. Translation gives CASSQTLGARTEAFF. J is TRBJ1-1 and V is TRBV4-3, with D perhaps TRBD1 (5 bases). The CDR3 is made up of 15 amino acids. The germline V and J ends were trimmed by 3 bases and 5 bases, with 16 bases remaining between them. The V gene's germline CDR1 is LGHNA and CDR2 YSLEER.

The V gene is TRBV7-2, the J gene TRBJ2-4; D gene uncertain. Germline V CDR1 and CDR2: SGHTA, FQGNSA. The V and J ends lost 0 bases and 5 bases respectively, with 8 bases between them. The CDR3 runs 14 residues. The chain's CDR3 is CASSLAGWQNIQYF. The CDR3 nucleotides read TGTGCCAGCAGCTTAGCCGGTTGGCAAAACATTCAGTACTTC.

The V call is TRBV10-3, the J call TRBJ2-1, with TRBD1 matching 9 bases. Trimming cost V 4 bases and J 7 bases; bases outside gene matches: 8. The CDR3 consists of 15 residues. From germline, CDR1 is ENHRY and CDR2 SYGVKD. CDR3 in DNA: TGTGCCATCAGTGGCCGGGACAGGGCAGGGAATGAGCAGTTCTTC. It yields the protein CAISGRDRAGNEQFF.

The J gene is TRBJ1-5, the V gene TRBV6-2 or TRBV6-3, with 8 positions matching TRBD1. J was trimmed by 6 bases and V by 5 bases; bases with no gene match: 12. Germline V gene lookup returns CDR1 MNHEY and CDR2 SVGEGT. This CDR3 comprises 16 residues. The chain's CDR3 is CASSPPGQVTFQPQHF. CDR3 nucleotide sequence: TGTGCCAGCAGTCCCCCGGGACAGGTTACATTTCAGCCCCAGCATTTT.

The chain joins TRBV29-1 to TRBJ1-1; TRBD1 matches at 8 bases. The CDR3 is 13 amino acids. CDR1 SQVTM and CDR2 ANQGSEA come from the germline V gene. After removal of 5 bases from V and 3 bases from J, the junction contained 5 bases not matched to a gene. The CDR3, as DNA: TGCAGCGTTCAACAGGGGGGGTACACTGAAGCTTTCTTT. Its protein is CSVQQGGYTEAFF.